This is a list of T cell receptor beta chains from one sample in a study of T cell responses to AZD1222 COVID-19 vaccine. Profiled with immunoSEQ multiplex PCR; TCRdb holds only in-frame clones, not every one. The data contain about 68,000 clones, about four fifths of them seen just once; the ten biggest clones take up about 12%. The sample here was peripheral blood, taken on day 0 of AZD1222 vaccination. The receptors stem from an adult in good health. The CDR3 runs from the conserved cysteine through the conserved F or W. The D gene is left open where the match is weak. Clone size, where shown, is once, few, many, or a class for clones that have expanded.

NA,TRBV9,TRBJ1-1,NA,CASSVAAQLNTEAFF,TGTGCCAGCAGCGTAGCGGCACAGTTGAACACTGAAGCTTTCTTT
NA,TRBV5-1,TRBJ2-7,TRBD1,CASRQGQGAWEQYF,TGCGCCAGCAGACAAGGACAGGGGGCGTGGGAGCAGTACTTC
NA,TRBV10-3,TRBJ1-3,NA,CAISESFAANSGNTIYF,TGTGCCATCAGTGAGTCTTTTGCAGCTAACTCTGGAAACACCATATATTTT
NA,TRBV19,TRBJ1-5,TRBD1,CASSPGGQGINQPQHF,TGTGCCAGTAGTCCAGGGGGACAGGGGATCAATCAGCCCCAGCATTTT
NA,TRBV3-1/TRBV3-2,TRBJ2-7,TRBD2,CASSQEGWRGGHPYEQYF,TGTGCCAGCAGCCAAGAGGGATGGCGGGGGGGACATCCCTACGAGCAGTACTTC
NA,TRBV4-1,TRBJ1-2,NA,CASSPSQGTYGYTF,TGCGCCAGCAGCCCATCTCAGGGAACCTATGGCTACACCTTC
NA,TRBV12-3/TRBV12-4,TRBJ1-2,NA,CASTPVPLGGYTF,TGTGCCAGCACCCCAGTCCCCCTTGGGGGCTACACCTTC
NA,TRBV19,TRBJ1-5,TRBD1,CASSMTGRGQPQHF,TGTGCCAGTAGTATGACAGGGAGAGGGCAGCCCCAGCATTTT
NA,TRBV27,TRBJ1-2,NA,CASSFRAGYGYTF,TGTGCCAGCAGTTTCAGGGCAGGATATGGCTACACCTTC
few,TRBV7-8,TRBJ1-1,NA,CATITLRGPRAEAFF,TGTGCCACCATAACCTTGCGGGGCCCAAGGGCTGAAGCTTTCTTT
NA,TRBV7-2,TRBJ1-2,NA,CASSPGAQNYGYTF,TGTGCCAGCAGCCCGGGGGCACAGAACTATGGCTACACCTTC
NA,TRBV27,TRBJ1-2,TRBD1,CASSDRVNGYTF,TGTGCCAGCAGCGACAGGGTCAATGGCTACACCTTC
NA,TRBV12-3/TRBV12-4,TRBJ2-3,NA,CASSFSGADTQYF,TGTGCCAGCAGTTTTTCGGGGGCAGATACGCAGTATTTT
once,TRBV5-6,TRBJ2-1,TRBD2,CASSLGFSSGGARYNEQFF,TGTGCCAGCAGCTTGGGGTTCAGTAGCGGGGGGGCGAGGTACAATGAGCAGTTCTTC
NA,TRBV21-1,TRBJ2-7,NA,CASSKKERTTGELDYEQYF,TGTGCCAGCAGCAAGAAAGAACGAACAACAGGGGAGCTAGATTACGAGCAGTACTTC
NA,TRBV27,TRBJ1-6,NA,CASSYPPGLGNSPLHF,TGTGCCAGCAGTTACCCACCGGGGCTTGGTAATTCACCCCTCCACTTT